Sequencing of this TCR beta chain was carried out in a study of OX40 agonist ivuxolimab in advanced cancers. Background on the study: Dose-escalation cases comprised hepatocellular carcinoma, melanoma, renal cell or head and neck cancer. The dose-escalation cohort was around 83% male, with a mean age of approximately 61 years, ranging about 20 to 79. General study findings and limits: In the 0.1-3.0 mg/kg groups, partial responders showed among the lowest expansion.

Patients with a history of autoimmune disease or on systemic immunosuppression were excluded. The protocol was immunoSEQ multiplex PCR, while the TCRdb copy is restricted to in-frame clones and leaves out a portion. The table has roughly 100,000 clones, about 90% seen once. V lost 4 bases and J lost 4, with 5 bases in between. This CDR3 is 11 amino acids long. Germline V CDR1 and CDR2: MNHEY, SMNVEV (reference sequence). As concerns this clone: Its antigen is unknown. This same CDR3 is encoded by further DNA sequences in the sample.

Sequencing used CD4+ or CD8+ T cells sorted from blood, obtained in a trial of the OX40 agonist ivuxolimab. This sequence was found in an adult with an advanced solid tumor such as melanoma, head and neck, liver or kidney cancer. The gene calls are TRBV27 and TRBJ2-7; no firm D call. For the CDR3, the DNA is TGTGCCAGCAGTTCCTCATACGAGCAGTACTTC. This gives the protein CASSSSYEQYF.